A single sample gave rise to the 26 T cell receptor beta chains below, sequenced in a study of CD8+ T cells in alopecia areata. TCR sequencing used cDNA made by reverse transcription of extracted RNA. Only in-frame clones appear in the TCRdb table, and some are missing; sequencing was by immunoSEQ multiplex PCR. Here the sample spans about 64,000 clones, under 60% being singletons. Described treatment: oral pan-JAK inhibitor, 5-10 mg twice daily. Sequenced material: CD8+ T cells sorted from blood, taken at roughly week 36, from a patient treated with tofacitinib. The receptors derive from a human donor with alopecia areata.

V usage is TRBV9 and J usage is TRBJ2-1; no clear D gene. This CDR3 has 16 amino acids. With 0 bases removed from V and 0 bases from J, the gap between germline ends came to 10 bases. Germline assignment: CDR1 SGDLS and CDR2 YYNGEE. The CDR3 loop is CASSVVVMGSYNEQFF. CDR3 coding DNA: TGTGCCAGCAGCGTAGTGGTTATGGGCTCCTACAATGAGCAGTTCTTC.

The chain carries TRBV9 and TRBJ2-7; TRBD1 agrees at 7 bases. CDR3 length equals 14 residues. J lost 3 bases, V lost 0 bases, and 3 bases had no gene match. Germline V CDR1 and CDR2: SGDLS, YYNGEE. CDR3 loop: CASSVGQGDYEQYF. The CDR3 DNA sequence: TGTGCCAGCAGCGTAGGCCAGGGGGACTACGAGCAGTACTTC.

This clone appeared a few times. V usage is TRBV27 and J usage is TRBJ2-7; tentatively, D is TRBD2 (5 bases). The V gene lost 5 bases and the J gene lost 6 bases, with 14 bases spanning the gap. CDR1 and CDR2 (germline): MNHEY, SMNVEV (reference sequence). This CDR3 is 13 amino acids long. The CDR3 DNA reads TGTGCCAGCAGTCTAGTCCTGGGAGCCGAGCAGTACTTC. Amino acid sequence: CASSLVLGAEQYF.

This clone has just a few counts. The chain joins TRBV4-3 to TRBJ1-1; D unclear. This CDR3 is 16 amino acids long. V was trimmed by 4 bases and J by 1 base, leaving 16 bases between them. Germline lookup yields CDR1 LGHNA and CDR2 YSLEER. In DNA, the CDR3 is TGCGCCAGCAGCCTCAAGATCACATCGGGGAACACTGAAGCTTTCTTT. This gives the protein CASSLKITSGNTEAFF.

The genes are TRBV7-9 and TRBJ2-7; D is perhaps TRBD1 or TRBD2 (6 bases each). CDR1 is SEHNR and CDR2 is FQNEAQ in the germline V gene (reference sequence). V was cut by 1 base and J by 3 bases, with 13 bases left in between. The CDR3 covers 15 residues. CDR3 coding DNA: TGTGCCAGCAGCTTAGGTCCGGGGGCGGACTACGAGCAGTACTTC. Its protein is CASSLGPGADYEQYF.

This rearrangement joins TRBV6-5 to TRBJ2-6; D is uncertain. V was clipped by 8 bases and J by 2 bases, with 4 bases between them. The germline V gene has CDR1 MNHEY and CDR2 SVGAGI. There are 12 residues in the CDR3. The CDR3 nucleotides are TGTGCCAGCCCCCCTGGGGCCAACGTCCTGACTTTC. This sequence encodes CASPPGANVLTF.

This clone has more than one count but fewer than ten. The chain joins TRBV4-3 to TRBJ1-1; D is perhaps TRBD1 (5 bases). With 4 bases removed from V and 4 bases from J, the gap between germline ends came to 13 bases. The CDR3 has 14 amino acids. Germline CDR1 reads LGHNA; CDR2 reads YSLEER. For the CDR3, the DNA is TGCGCCAGCAGCCTGAGCTCAGGGCGCACTGAAGCTTTCTTT. It codes for CASSLSSGRTEAFF.

V gene TRBV7-2 combines with J gene TRBJ2-1; D call uncertain. Trimming took 5 bases from V and 8 from J, leaving 10 bases between them. Germline assignment: CDR1 SGHTA and CDR2 FQGNSA. This CDR3 comprises 12 residues. The CDR3 bases are TGTGCCAGCAGCCCACGAGGCGATGAGCAGTTCTTC. Residues: CASSPRGDEQFF.

CDR3: CASSVSGGGDTGELFF. CDR3 coding DNA: TGTGCCAGCAGCGTATCCGGGGGAGGGGACACCGGGGAGCTGTTTTTT. This chain uses TRBV9 with TRBJ2-2, with 7 bases identical to TRBD2. Germline V gene lookup returns CDR1 SGDLS and CDR2 YYNGEE. The junction had 6 bases not matched to a gene; V was cut back by 1 base and J by 3 bases. This CDR3 has 16 residues.

The rearrangement links TRBV4-1 to TRBJ1-3, with D hard to call. The ends were cut back, 3 bases at V and 2 bases at J, with 11 bases in the middle. The germline V gene has CDR1 MGHRA and CDR2 YSYEKL. The CDR3 covers 15 residues. CDR3 sequence (DNA): TGCGCCAGCAGCCATGAGCAGCGCCCTGGAAACACCATATATTTT. It codes for CASSHEQRPGNTIYF.

V and J are TRBV27 and TRBJ2-1; 10 positions agree with TRBD2. The CDR3 loop spans 14 amino acids. CDR1 and CDR2 (germline): MNHEY, SMNVEV (reference sequence). The V and J ends lost 7 bases and 4 bases, in that order; junction bases with no gene match: 4. In DNA form, the CDR3 reads TGTGCCAGCAAGGGACTAGCGTCTTACAATGAGCAGTTCTTC. The encoded protein is CASKGLASYNEQFF.

The chain couples TRBV27 to TRBJ2-5, with D possibly being TRBD1 (6 bases). CDR1 and CDR2 (germline): MNHEY, SMNVEV (reference sequence). This CDR3 is 14 amino acids long. Trimming pared 4 bases from V and 3 bases from J, leaving 12 bases between. The CDR3 coding sequence is TGTGCCAGCAGTTCGACAGGTGCTAAAGAGACCCAGTACTTC. Protein: CASSSTGAKETQYF.

V gene TRBV4-3 combines with J gene TRBJ1-2; TRBD1 is a possible D gene (6 bases). Germline V CDR1 and CDR2: LGHNA, YSLEER. Trimming shortened V by 1 base and J by 6 bases, and 9 bases separated the two germline ends. The CDR3 contains 13 residues. The CDR3 spells CASSQGGADGYTF. CDR3 bases: TGCGCCAGCAGCCAAGGGGGGGCGGATGGCTACACCTTC.

This clone was counted a few times. The chain has TRBV29-1 and TRBJ2-1, with D unresolved. CDR1 is SQVTM and CDR2 is ANQGSEA in the germline V gene. The V end lost 3 bases, the J end lost 4 bases, and 7 bases lay between the germline ends. CDR3 length: 12 amino acids. In nucleotides, the CDR3 is TGCAGCGTTGAGGAACGATACAATGAGCAGTTCTTC. Protein sequence: CSVEERYNEQFF.

The rearrangement uses TRBV5-1 and TRBJ2-7; D gene ambiguous. The CDR3 runs to 16 residues. Deletions cut 4 bases from V and 3 bases from J, with 20 bases between. Looked up from germline, CDR1 is SGHRS and CDR2 is YFSETQ. The chain's CDR3 is CASSEAAGRAIYEQYF. CDR3 bases: TGCGCCAGCAGCGAGGCAGCAGGACGGGCCATCTACGAGCAGTACTTC.

J is TRBJ2-1 and V is TRBV5-1; 15 bases fit TRBD2. This CDR3 is built from 18 residues. V lost 3 bases, J lost 0 bases, and 4 bases stayed unmatched. Germline lookup yields CDR1 SGHRS and CDR2 YFSETQ. As DNA, the CDR3 is TGCGCCAGCAGCTGGGGACTAGCGGGAGGACCCTCCTACAATGAGCAGTTCTTC. It is translated as CASSWGLAGGPSYNEQFF.

Only a few counts were recorded for this clone. J is TRBJ2-1 and V is TRBV7-8; no firm D call. The CDR3 consists of 14 residues. V was shortened by 1 base and J by 5 bases, with 9 bases between the two germline ends. In germline, CDR1 is SGHVS, CDR2 FQNEAQ. The chain's CDR3 is CASSLELRNNEQFF. In DNA form, the CDR3 reads TGTGCCAGCAGCTTAGAACTTAGAAACAATGAGCAGTTCTTC.

The chain joins TRBV7-2 to TRBJ2-1; D is uncertain. Germline CDR1 reads SGHTA; CDR2 reads FQGNSA. CDR3 length: 13 amino acids. V was shortened by 3 bases and J by 6 bases, with 9 bases between the two germline ends. The CDR3 DNA reads TGTGCCAGCAGCTTGGCCTTGGGCAATGAGCAGTTCTTC. It translates to CASSLALGNEQFF.

The chain combines TRBV30 with TRBJ2-7, with D possibly being TRBD1 (6 bases). Between the trimmed V and J ends, which lost 5 bases and 2 bases, there was a span of 16 bases. In germline, CDR1 is GTSNPN, CDR2 SVGIG (reference sequence). The CDR3 has 14 residues. In DNA form, the CDR3 reads TGTGCCTGGCAGACAGGATTTTTCCCCTACGAGCAGTACTTC. It yields the protein CAWQTGFFPYEQYF.

The rearrangement links TRBV9 to TRBJ2-5; TRBD1 or TRBD2 may be the D gene (5 bases each). CDR1 and CDR2 (germline): SGDLS, YYNGEE. The germline V and J ends were trimmed by 5 bases and 5 bases, with 19 bases remaining between them. The CDR3 consists of 15 residues. CDR3 sequence (DNA): TGTGCCAGCAGTCCCGGGACCCGAAACCGGGAGACCCAGTACTTC. This gives the protein CASSPGTRNRETQYF.

The chain employs TRBV9 and TRBJ2-3; D could derive from TRBD1 or TRBD2 (5 bases each). CDR1 and CDR2 from the germline V gene are SGDLS and YYNGEE. The CDR3 runs 16 residues. V lost 2 bases to trimming and J lost 5 bases, with 18 bases between them. The CDR3 sequence is CASSVPRGAVIDTQYF. CDR3 bases: TGTGCCAGCAGCGTCCCGAGGGGCGCGGTTATAGATACGCAGTATTTT.

The chain has TRBV7-9 and TRBJ2-7, with 8 bases lining up with TRBD2. Losses at the gene ends were 11 bases for V and 2 bases for J; bases not matched to a gene: 14. Germline CDR1 and CDR2: SEHNR and FQNEAQ (reference sequence). The CDR3 length is 15 residues. The CDR3, as DNA: TGTGCCGGACGAATTAAGCGGGAGCAAGCCTACGAGCAGTACTTC. Translation: CAGRIKREQAYEQYF.

The J gene is TRBJ2-7, the V gene TRBV9, with unresolved D. The CDR3 runs 12 residues. Between the trimmed V and J ends, which lost 0 bases and 5 bases, there was a span of 6 bases. The V gene's germline CDR1 is SGDLS and CDR2 YYNGEE. CDR3 in amino acids: CASSVDSNEQYF. The CDR3 DNA sequence: TGTGCCAGCAGCGTAGATTCGAACGAGCAGTACTTC.

This chain joins TRBV27 and TRBJ2-7; D is undetermined. V was trimmed by 8 bases and J by 0 bases, leaving 14 bases between them. The CDR3 totals 14 residues. Germline values: CDR1 MNHEY, CDR2 SMNVEV (reference sequence). The CDR3 region has the DNA TGTGCCAGCGGGGTAGGGCCCACCTCCTACGAGCAGTACTTC. It specifies CASGVGPTSYEQYF.

This clone has just a few counts. The gene calls are TRBV4-3 and TRBJ2-7, with 11 nucleotides matching TRBD2. The CDR3 runs 16 residues. Germline-derived CDR1 and CDR2 are LGHNA and YSLEER. Losses at the gene ends were 2 bases for V and 7 bases for J; bases not matched to a gene: 10. This CDR3 is CASSQKVAGGPGEQYF. CDR3 coding DNA: TGCGCCAGCAGCCAAAAAGTAGCGGGAGGGCCGGGGGAGCAGTACTTC.

As DNA, the CDR3 is TGTGCCTGGAGTGTACGGGAAGCTTTCTATGGCTACACCTTC. It specifies CAWSVREAFYGYTF. J is TRBJ1-2 and V is TRBV30; the D is unclear. The CDR3 spans 14 residues. Germline lookup yields CDR1 GTSNPN and CDR2 SVGIG (reference sequence). Trimming removed 0 bases at V and 4 bases at J, with 12 bases between.